Listed below are T cell receptor beta chains from one sample, sequenced in a study of cytomegalovirus exposure and HLA in healthy donors. Clones were sequenced by immunoSEQ multiplex PCR, and TCRdb holds only the in-frame ones, with some missing. The sample consists of roughly 160,000 clones, roughly 84% of them appearing once. The specimen was PBMCs. Receptors were obtained from a boy aged 2 to 9 in good health and CMV-seronegative. The CDR3 runs from the conserved cysteine through the conserved F or W. The D gene is left open where the match is weak. Size values are once, few and many counts, or a class for expanded clones, and some rows have none.

size,D,V,J,DNA,CDR3
-,-,TRBV27,TRBJ2-1,TGTGCCAGCAGTCCCGGGAGCCCCAATGAGCAGTTCTTC,CASSPGSPNEQFF
once,-,TRBV9,TRBJ1-3,TGTGCCAGCAGCTCCGAGAATGGAAACACCATATATTTT,CASSSENGNTIYF
-,-,TRBV19,TRBJ2-3,TGTGCCAGTAGTATACAGCGAGGTACAGATACGCAGTATTTT,CASSIQRGTDTQYF
-,TRBD1,TRBV18,TRBJ2-5,TGTGCCAGCTCACCGGGACAGGGTGGAGAGACCCAGTACTTC,CASSPGQGGETQYF
-,-,TRBV6-5,TRBJ1-1,TGTGCCAGCAGTAAGACACACTTGAACACTGAAGCTTTCTTT,CASSKTHLNTEAFF
-,-,TRBV7-5,TRBJ2-2,TGTGCCAGAAGCTTGAGGGTTAGCACCGGGGAGCTGTTTTTT,CARSLRVSTGELFF
once,TRBD1,TRBV9,TRBJ1-1,TGTGCCAGCAGCACAGGGACAGATAACACTGAAGCTTTCTTT,CASSTGTDNTEAFF
-,-,TRBV5-4,TRBJ2-2,TGTGCCAGCATGATGGGCAGAAACACCGGGGAGCTGTTTTTT,CASMMGRNTGELFF
-,-,TRBV20-1,TRBJ2-7,TGCAGTGCTGCTATTTCCTACGAGCAGTACTTC,CSAAISYEQYF
-,-,TRBV9,TRBJ1-1,TGTGCCAGCAGCGTAGGTTTGAGGGTCGGGGACACTGAAGCTTTCTTT,CASSVGLRVGDTEAFF
-,TRBD2,TRBV15,TRBJ2-1,TGTGCCACCAGCCCGACCTGGGCTAGCGGGAGAGTAGGAGATGAGCAGTTCTTC,CATSPTWASGRVGDEQFF
once,-,TRBV19,TRBJ2-5,TGTGCCAGTAGTATGGGGGGATCTGGGGGGACCCAGTACTTC,CASSMGGSGGTQYF
-,-,TRBV11-2,TRBJ2-4,TGTGCCAGCAGCTTAGGGGCAACAGCGGACCCTAAAAACATTCAGTACTTC,CASSLGATADPKNIQYF
-,-,TRBV5-1,TRBJ1-2,TGCGCCAGCAGCGGCAACAGGGTGGGAGGCTACACCTTC,CASSGNRVGGYTF
once,TRBD2,TRBV27,TRBJ2-7,TGTGCCAGCAGCCCCGCCGGGAGGAATTCAAACGAGCAGTACTTC,CASSPAGRNSNEQYF
-,TRBD1,TRBV18,TRBJ2-7,TGTGCCAGCTCACCGGGGACAGGAGGCCCTAACGAGCAGTACTTC,CASSPGTGGPNEQYF
-,TRBD1,TRBV7-6,TRBJ2-3,TGTGCCAGCAGCTTAGCACAGGGGGCAAGTGGAGATACGCAGTATTTT,CASSLAQGASGDTQYF
-,TRBD2,TRBV9,TRBJ2-7,TGTGCCAGCAGCCCCCGGGGACTAGCGGGAGTACACGAGCAGTACTTC,CASSPRGLAGVHEQYF
-,-,TRBV19,TRBJ2-2,TGTGCCAGTACGAGGTCCGTGGCAGGGGACCTTAACACCGGGGAGCTGTTTTTT,CASTRSVAGDLNTGELFF
-,-,TRBV7-2,TRBJ1-1,TGTGCCAGCAGCTACGGACAGCCTTTAATGAACACTGAAGCTTTCTTT,CASSYGQPLMNTEAFF
once,TRBD1,TRBV27,TRBJ1-6,TGTGCCAGCCGACCGGTCGACAGGGTAAACCCACACGGGAATTCACCCCTCCACTTT,CASRPVDRVNPHGNSPLHF
-,TRBD2,TRBV19,TRBJ2-1,TGTGCCAGTAGTATTGGGACTAGGGGATACAATGAGCAGTTCTTC,CASSIGTRGYNEQFF
-,-,TRBV30,TRBJ1-1,TGTGCCTGGAGGGCGGGTGTCACTGAAGCTTTCTTT,CAWRAGVTEAFF
-,TRBD1,TRBV29-1,TRBJ2-2,TGCAGCGTTAATAGCAGACAGGGGGCCGGGGAGCTGTTTTTT,CSVNSRQGAGELFF
-,TRBD2,TRBV7-2,TRBJ2-7,TGTGCCAGCAGCTTACGACTAGCCCCTGTGGGGGAGCAGTACTTC,CASSLRLAPVGEQYF
-,-,TRBV4-1,TRBJ1-1,TGCGCCAGCAGCCAACGGGCAGGGTACACTGAAGCTTTCTTT,CASSQRAGYTEAFF
-,TRBD2,TRBV9,TRBJ2-3,TGTGCCAGCAGCGTAGGGGCTAGCGGTTACACAGATACGCAGTATTTT,CASSVGASGYTDTQYF
-,-,TRBV2,TRBJ2-1,TGTGCCAGCAGTCCCGACTACCCTCGCGGCGATGAGCAGTTCTTC,CASSPDYPRGDEQFF
-,TRBD2,TRBV7-7,TRBJ2-5,TGTGCCAGCAGCCTAAATCGGGGACTAGATTTCCAAGAGACCCAGTACTTC,CASSLNRGLDFQETQYF
-,-,TRBV19,TRBJ2-3,TGTGCCAGTAGTATAGTGGGGGGAGATACGCAGTATTTT,CASSIVGGDTQYF
-,-,TRBV25-1,TRBJ2-1,TGTGCCAGCAGTGGGAGCGGAACCTACTACAATGAGCAGTTCTTC,CASSGSGTYYNEQFF
once,TRBD1,TRBV5-1,TRBJ2-7,TGCGCCAGCAGCCCGGGGACAGGGCACTCCTACGAGCAGTACTTC,CASSPGTGHSYEQYF
-,-,TRBV18,TRBJ1-1,TGTGCCAGCTCACCGGGAGGCAGGAGATCGAACACTGAAGCTTTCTTT,CASSPGGRRSNTEAFF
once,-,TRBV5-1,TRBJ2-5,TGCGCCAGCAGCGAAGGGGTCCAAGAGACCCAGTACTTC,CASSEGVQETQYF
once,-,TRBV6-1,TRBJ1-5,TGTGCCAGCACCGAACCGGGGGAGGTGCCCCAGCATTTT,CASTEPGEVPQHF
-,-,TRBV30,TRBJ2-3,TGTGCCTGGAGTGGACAGGTACCTCACACAGATACGCAGTATTTT,CAWSGQVPHTDTQYF
-,-,TRBV4-3,TRBJ2-2,TGCGCCAGCAGCCAGGGGGGGCCCAGGACCGGGGAGCTGTTTTTT,CASSQGGPRTGELFF
-,TRBD2,TRBV29-1,TRBJ2-2,TGCAGCGTTGAAACCGGACTAGCGTACACCGGGGAGCTGTTTTTT,CSVETGLAYTGELFF
-,-,TRBV5-1,TRBJ2-2,TGCGCCAGCAGCTTGGTGGCTGACGGGGAGCTGTTTTTT,CASSLVADGELFF
-,-,TRBV7-2,TRBJ2-3,TGTGCCAGCAGCTTAGGGGAGGCAGATACGCAGTATTTT,CASSLGEADTQYF
few,TRBD1,TRBV9,TRBJ1-2,TGTGCCAGCAGCGTTCACAGGGGTAACTATGGCTACACCTTC,CASSVHRGNYGYTF
-,-,TRBV29-1,TRBJ1-1,TGCAGCGTTGGAGGAAGATTGAACACTGAAGCTTTCTTT,CSVGGRLNTEAFF
-,TRBD1,TRBV14,TRBJ2-1,TGTGCCAGCAGCCAAGGGACAGGAGCTTACAATGAGCAGTTCTTC,CASSQGTGAYNEQFF
-,-,TRBV11-2,TRBJ2-7,TGTGCCAGCAGCTTAGTGTCAGCGGGTCCTTACGAGCAGTACTTC,CASSLVSAGPYEQYF
-,-,TRBV5-4,TRBJ2-3,TGTGCCAGCAGCTTTGGAGAGTCGGGCACAGATACGCAGTATTTT,CASSFGESGTDTQYF
-,TRBD1,TRBV13,TRBJ2-3,TGTGCCAGCAGCGGTTCCGCAGGGGGCCTAACGGATACGCAGTATTTT,CASSGSAGGLTDTQYF
-,-,TRBV29-1,TRBJ1-1,TGCAGCGTTGAAGATCGTAAGGGGATGAACACTGAAGCTTTCTTT,CSVEDRKGMNTEAFF
-,-,TRBV6-5,TRBJ2-7,TGTGCCAGCAGTTCGGGCCGGGGTGAGCAGTACTTC,CASSSGRGEQYF
-,TRBD2,TRBV19,TRBJ2-5,TGTGCCAGTAGCCCGACTAGCCGGGAGACCCAGTACTTC,CASSPTSRETQYF
-,-,TRBV7-9,TRBJ1-1,TGTGCCAGCAGCTTAGGTCTCGGAGGGTATGTCACTGAAGCTTTCTTT,CASSLGLGGYVTEAFF
-,TRBD2,TRBV10-3,TRBJ2-2,TGTGCCATCAGTGGGGGGACTAGCACAGTTGTAGACACCGGGGAGCTGTTTTTT,CAISGGTSTVVDTGELFF